These 15 T cell receptor beta chains were sequenced from one sample in a study of shared clonotypes between healthy human individuals. Some clones are missing from TCRdb's copy, which holds only in-frame ones; the method was immunoSEQ multiplex PCR. The sample shows hundreds of thousands of clones, about 78% of them seen only once. The sample consisted of memory CD4+ T cells sorted from blood. Indicated subset: CD45RA-negative fraction. These receptors were taken from a woman in her twenties or thirties in good health.

This chain uses TRBV5-1 with TRBJ1-1; D unclear. V was pared by 4 bases and J by 0 bases, with 10 bases between. The CDR3 loop spans 14 amino acids. In germline, CDR1 is SGHRS, CDR2 YFSETQ. The DNA for the CDR3 is TGCGCCAGCAGCCGGGTGGAGGTGAACACTGAAGCTTTCTTT. Translated: CASSRVEVNTEAFF.

The rearrangement uses TRBV28 and TRBJ2-7; D unresolved. V shed 6 bases and J shed 0 bases, with 3 bases lying between them. The CDR3 consists of 11 residues. Germline V gene lookup returns CDR1 MDHEN and CDR2 SYDVKM. The CDR3 protein is CASRASYEQYF. CDR3 DNA: TGTGCCAGCAGGGCCTCCTACGAGCAGTACTTC.

This clone was found once. The chain joins TRBV6-1 to TRBJ2-3; D is possibly TRBD2 (6 bases). The V gene lost 1 base and the J gene lost 8 bases, with 10 bases spanning the gap. The germline V gene has CDR1 MNHNS and CDR2 SASEGT. The CDR3 totals 13 residues. CDR3 in DNA: TGTGCCAGCAGTGAAGTGGGGGGTGGTACGCAGTATTTT. Amino acids: CASSEVGGGTQYF.

The V gene is TRBV20-1, the J gene TRBJ2-5; TRBD1 might be the D (6 bases). The ends were cut back, 7 bases at V and 5 bases at J, with 11 bases in the middle. The CDR3 runs 11 residues. Germline CDR1 is DFQATT and CDR2 is SNEGSKA (reference sequence). In DNA form, the CDR3 reads TGCAGTGAGGGGCAGGGGGAGACCCAGTACTTC. Protein product: CSEGQGETQYF.

In regard to this clone: The same CDR3 is also encoded by other DNA sequences in this sample. The chain recombines TRBV28 with TRBJ2-7; D could derive from TRBD1 or TRBD2 (6 bases each). V was shortened by 5 bases and J by 7 bases, with 18 bases between the two germline ends. The CDR3 length is 14 residues. Germline lookup yields CDR1 MDHEN and CDR2 SYDVKM. This CDR3 reads CASSPAGRRGEQYF. Here the CDR3 DNA reads TGTGCCAGCAGTCCCGCAGGGAGGAGGGGGGAGCAGTACTTC.

The chain links TRBV7-2 to TRBJ2-4; 7 bases align to TRBD2. The V gene's germline CDR1 is SGHTA and CDR2 FQGNSA. The junction had 6 bases not matched to a gene; V was cut back by 1 base and J by 3 bases. The CDR3 sequence is 16 residues long. The CDR3, as DNA: TGTGCCAGCAGCTTAGAGCGGGGTAGACACAAAAACATTCAGTACTTC. This gives the protein CASSLERGRHKNIQYF. The full variable domain, its missing parts supplied by reference TRBV7-2 and TRBJ2-4, is GAGVSQSPSNKVTEKGKDVELRCDPISGHTALYWYRQSLGQGLEFLIYFQGNSAPDKSGLPSDRFSAERTGGSVSTLTIQRTQQEDSAVYLCASSLERGRHKNIQYFGAGTRLSVL.

This chain uses TRBV7-6 with TRBJ2-7, with 7 positions matching TRBD1. The V segment lost 0 bases and the J segment 0 bases; nucleotides outside the gene matches: 5. The CDR3 loop spans 16 amino acids. Per germline, CDR1 SGHVS and CDR2 FNYEAQ. The CDR3 nucleotides are TGTGCCAGCAGCTTAGCGCCGACAGGGAACTCCTACGAGCAGTACTTC. It encodes CASSLAPTGNSYEQYF.

J is TRBJ1-5 and V is TRBV19, with TRBD1 matching over 8 bases. Per the germline V gene, CDR1 is LNHDA and CDR2 is SQIVND (reference sequence). J lost 12 bases, V lost 6 bases, and 13 bases had no gene match. The CDR3 contains 14 residues. CDR3 loop: CASRGGQAATSQHF. CDR3 sequence (DNA): TGTGCCAGTAGAGGGGGACAGGCCGCAACTAGCCAGCATTTT. Supplemented by reference TRBV19 and TRBJ1-5, the full variable domain reads DGGITQSPKYLFRKEGQNVTLSCEQNLNHDAMYWYRQDPGQGLRLIYYSQIVNDFQKGDIAEGYSVSREKKESFPLTVTSAQKNPTAFYLCASRGGQAATSQHFGDGTRLSIL.

This clone was counted a single time. V usage is TRBV28 and J usage is TRBJ1-5; TRBD1 might be the D (5 bases). CDR3 length: 14 residues. V dropped 5 bases and J dropped 7 bases, with 15 bases sitting between them. Germline lookup yields CDR1 MDHEN and CDR2 SYDVKM. CDR3 amino acids: CASSPQVGEQPQHF. The CDR3 DNA is TGTGCCAGCAGTCCCCAGGTAGGGGAGCAGCCCCAGCATTTT.

The V and J genes are TRBV20-1 and TRBJ1-4; D ambiguous. Germline CDR1 and CDR2: DFQATT and SNEGSKA (reference sequence). The CDR3 covers 11 residues. V was clipped by 7 bases and J by 5 bases, with 8 bases between them. The CDR3 coding sequence is TGCAGTGTTTGGGAAAATGAAAAACTGTTTTTT. Translated: CSVWENEKLFF.

The chain is built from TRBV4-2 and TRBJ2-1; TRBD2 matches at 10 bases. The ends lost 0 bases at V and 2 bases at J; junction bases unmatched: 7. The CDR3 is 18 amino acids. The germline CDR1 and CDR2 sequences are LGHNA and YNFKEQ. CDR3 region: CASSQDSASGSTYNEQFF. The CDR3 nucleotides are TGTGCCAGCAGCCAAGATTCAGCTAGCGGGAGCACCTACAATGAGCAGTTCTTC.

J is TRBJ1-5 and V is TRBV2, with 8 bases lining up with TRBD1. CDR1 SNHLY and CDR2 FYNNEI come from the germline V gene. V shed 6 bases and J 7 bases; nucleotides not matched to a gene: 11. CDR3 length equals 15 residues. The CDR3 loop reads CASRGDRTFGQPQHF. The CDR3 DNA sequence: TGTGCCAGCAGGGGGGACAGGACCTTTGGGCAGCCCCAGCATTTT. The full variable domain, with the rest looked up from reference TRBV2 and TRBJ1-5, is EPEVTQTPSHQVTQMGQEVILRCVPISNHLYFYWYRQILGQKVEFLVSFYNNEISEKSEIFDDQFSVERPDGSNFTLKIRSTKLEDSAMYFCASRGDRTFGQPQHFGDGTRLSIL.

In its sample, this clone was seen a few times. The V call is TRBV11-2, the J call TRBJ2-2; 11 bases fit TRBD2. V was pared by 3 bases and J by 7 bases, with 4 bases of the junction left unmatched. Germline V lookup: CDR1 SGHAT, CDR2 FQNNGV. The CDR3 length is 15 residues. The CDR3 here is CASSFTSGSGGELFF. DNA for the CDR3: TGTGCCAGCAGCTTTACTAGCGGGAGTGGCGGGGAGCTGTTTTTT.

The chain carries TRBV6-1 and TRBJ2-3; D possibly uses TRBD1 or TRBD2 (5 bases each). CDR3 length: 11 residues. V was shortened by 8 bases and J by 11 bases, with 14 bases between the two germline ends. Germline CDR1 and CDR2: MNHNS and SASEGT. DNA for the CDR3: TGTGCCAGCTCACTGGGGGAGAAGCAGTATTTT. It specifies CASSLGEKQYF.

The V gene is TRBV19, the J gene TRBJ2-1; D remains ambiguous. Per germline, CDR1 LNHDA and CDR2 SQIVND (reference sequence). V was cut by 5 bases and J by 9 bases, with 14 bases left in between. The CDR3 contains 13 residues. The CDR3 nucleotides are TGTGCCAGTAGTGCCCTTGTGATAGCTGAGCAGTTCTTC. Translating gives CASSALVIAEQFF. Complete variable domain (other parts from reference TRBV19 and TRBJ2-1): DGGITQSPKYLFRKEGQNVTLSCEQNLNHDAMYWYRQDPGQGLRLIYYSQIVNDFQKGDIAEGYSVSREKKESFPLTVTSAQKNPTAFYLCASSALVIAEQFFGPGTRLTVL.